The 20 T cell receptor beta chains below come from one sample, sequenced in a study of cytomegalovirus exposure and HLA in healthy donors. In the PCR, 60 Vbeta and 13 Jbeta primers were used. The assay was immunoSEQ multiplex PCR, and TCRdb's table has in-frame clones only and misses some. The sample table sets out 130,000 or so clones. Sequencing used PBMCs. Source of these receptors: a woman under 30 in good health and CMV-seronegative.

The rearrangement uses TRBV18 and TRBJ1-1; 10 bases map to TRBD1. The CDR3 is 15 amino acids. V gave up 5 bases and J gave up 5 bases; unmatched junction bases: 8. The germline gives CDR1 KGHSH, CDR2 LQKENI. The CDR3, as DNA: TGTGCCAGCTCATCAGGACAGGGGGGGACGACTGAAGCTTTCTTT. Amino acids: CASSSGQGGTTEAFF.

The chain combines TRBV4-2 with TRBJ1-2; TRBD1 matches 7 bases. The germline gives CDR1 LGHNA, CDR2 YNFKEQ. Trimming took 0 bases from V and 4 from J; bases not matched to a gene: 2. The CDR3 has 14 amino acids. As DNA, the CDR3 is TGTGCCAGCAGCCAAGACGGGGACAGCTATGGCTACACCTTC. It encodes CASSQDGDSYGYTF.

This sequence joins TRBV27 and TRBJ2-5; a weak D match, TRBD1 (5 bases). The germline gives CDR1 MNHEY, CDR2 SMNVEV (reference sequence). There are 14 residues in the CDR3. V was pared by 2 bases and J by 3 bases, with 10 bases between. The CDR3 region is CASSLQGHEETQYF. In DNA form, the CDR3 reads TGTGCCAGCAGTTTACAGGGTCATGAAGAGACCCAGTACTTC.

V is TRBV4-3 and J is TRBJ2-3; D may be TRBD2 (5 bases). CDR3 length: 16 amino acids. V gave up 0 bases and J gave up 4 bases, with 14 bases separating them. Germline loops: CDR1 LGHNA, CDR2 YSLEER. CDR3 DNA: TGCGCCAGCAGCCAAGATGGACTCCTGCACGCAGATACGCAGTATTTT. Translation: CASSQDGLLHADTQYF.

The gene calls are TRBV6-5 and TRBJ2-3, with a tentative D call TRBD2 (5 bases). This CDR3 is built from 15 residues. V lost 6 bases and J lost 7, with 20 bases in between. Germline CDR1 and CDR2: MNHEY and SVGAGI. This CDR3 reads CASSSSLENGNTQYF. CDR3 DNA: TGTGCCAGCAGCTCTAGCCTGGAAAACGGGAATACGCAGTATTTT.

V gene TRBV5-1 combines with J gene TRBJ1-1; TRBD1 matches 9 bases. Germline CDR1 SGHRS, CDR2 YFSETQ. This CDR3 is 14 amino acids long. V dropped 4 bases and J dropped 3; count of bases not matched to a gene: 4. CDR3 nucleotide sequence: TGCGCCAGCAGCCAGGACAGGGGTGACACTGAAGCTTTCTTT. Translating gives CASSQDRGDTEAFF.

The chain links TRBV28 to TRBJ1-2, with D unclear. Trimming removed 2 bases from V and 8 bases from J, with 18 bases in between. Per the germline V gene, CDR1 is MDHEN and CDR2 is SYDVKM. This CDR3 has 15 residues. The CDR3 nucleotides are TGTGCCAGCAGTTTACTCGGGGAGCGGACGACAGGCTACACCTTC. It yields the protein CASSLLGERTTGYTF.

This sequence joins TRBV2 and TRBJ1-2; 11 nucleotides line up with TRBD1. CDR3 length: 16 amino acids. V lost 5 bases, J lost 7 bases, and 12 bases stayed unmatched. CDR1 SNHLY and CDR2 FYNNEI come from the germline V gene. In DNA form, the CDR3 reads TGTGCCAGCAGTTTTTACTCCGGGACAGGGGGATCTGGCTACACCTTC. Its protein product is CASSFYSGTGGSGYTF.

The genes are TRBV27 and TRBJ1-5; 8 bases align to TRBD1. The CDR3 spans 14 residues. Germline V lookup: CDR1 MNHEY, CDR2 SMNVEV (reference sequence). Germline trimming cut 5 bases from V and 6 bases from J; bases unmatched to any gene: 6. The CDR3 reads CASSPSDRVQPQHF. DNA for the CDR3: TGTGCCAGCAGTCCGTCGGACAGGGTTCAGCCCCAGCATTTT.

The genes are TRBV19 and TRBJ1-5, with 7 bases lining up with TRBD1. The V gene's germline CDR1 is LNHDA and CDR2 SQIVND (reference sequence). With 7 bases clipped from V and 11 bases from J, the junction kept 14 bases outside the gene matches. The CDR3 is made up of 14 amino acids. Here the CDR3 DNA reads TGTGCCAGTAACCTCAGAGGACAGGCGAGGACCCAGCATTTT. This codes for CASNLRGQARTQHF. The full variable domain, in which reference TRBV19 and TRBJ1-5 provide the parts outside the CDR3, is DGGITQSPKYLFRKEGQNVTLSCEQNLNHDAMYWYRQDPGQGLRLIYYSQIVNDFQKGDIAEGYSVSREKKESFPLTVTSAQKNPTAFYLCASNLRGQARTQHFGDGTRLSIL.

The rearrangement uses TRBV5-1 and TRBJ2-1; 12 bases align to TRBD2. This CDR3 region has 15 residues. Germline lookup yields CDR1 SGHRS and CDR2 YFSETQ. J lost 2 bases, V lost 9 bases, and 6 bases had no gene match. The CDR3 spells CAIPGLAGPYNEQFF. As DNA, the CDR3 is TGCGCCATCCCGGGACTAGCGGGTCCCTACAATGAGCAGTTCTTC.

The gene calls are TRBV7-2 and TRBJ2-1, with D uncertain. Trimming took 4 bases from V and 0 from J, leaving 10 bases between them. This CDR3 is 15 amino acids long. In germline, CDR1 is SGHTA, CDR2 FQGNSA. The DNA for the CDR3 is TGTGCCAGCAGCTCGCGCAAAAGCTCCTACAATGAGCAGTTCTTC. Protein sequence: CASSSRKSSYNEQFF.

The chain couples TRBV28 to TRBJ1-6; 10 nucleotides line up with TRBD1. This CDR3 has 14 amino acids. Germline CDR1 reads MDHEN; CDR2 reads SYDVKM. The J segment lost 5 bases and the V segment lost 8 bases, leaving 3 bases of the junction unmatched. CDR3 sequence (DNA): TGTGCCAGCCAGACAGGGGGCCATAATTCACCCCTCCACTTT. This sequence encodes CASQTGGHNSPLHF.

The CDR3 DNA follows: TGTGCCAGCAGTGTCGGGCAGGGGGAGTTGCGGGCTAACTATGGCTACACCTTC. Its translation is CASSVGQGELRANYGYTF. The chain uses TRBV2 and TRBJ1-2, with 7 positions matching TRBD1. Germline V gives CDR1 SNHLY, CDR2 FYNNEI. V trimming: 4 bases; J trimming: 0 bases; junction bases outside the gene matches: 14. The CDR3 covers 18 residues. Together with reference TRBV2 and TRBJ1-2, the CDR3 gives the full variable domain: EPEVTQTPSHQVTQMGQEVILRCVPISNHLYFYWYRQILGQKVEFLVSFYNNEISEKSEIFDDQFSVERPDGSNFTLKIRSTKLEDSAMYFCASSVGQGELRANYGYTFGSGTRLTVV.

The V and J genes are TRBV27 and TRBJ2-7, with D hard to call. Trimming took off 3 bases at V and 2 bases at J, with 11 bases between the two ends. The CDR3 contains 14 residues. The germline gives CDR1 MNHEY, CDR2 SMNVEV (reference sequence). The CDR3 DNA reads TGTGCCAGCAGTTTGCCCGAACAGCCCTACGAGCAGTACGTC. Residues: CASSLPEQPYEQYV.

V and J are TRBV7-6 and TRBJ1-1; 9 bases map to TRBD1. Trimming removed 6 bases from V and 7 bases from J; junction bases left unmatched: 6. Germline CDR1 and CDR2: SGHVS and FNYEAQ. CDR3 size: 13 residues. CDR3 residues: CASRPGTGFEAFF. The CDR3 DNA reads as TGTGCCAGCAGACCCGGGACAGGGTTTGAAGCTTTCTTT.

The chain carries TRBV30 and TRBJ2-1; 13 bases map to TRBD2. CDR1 is GTSNPN and CDR2 is SVGIG in the germline V gene (reference sequence). The CDR3 contains 16 residues. V trimming: 3 bases; J trimming: 4 bases; junction bases outside the gene matches: 6. CDR3 residues: CAWSDGLAGEYNEQFF. Here the CDR3 DNA reads TGTGCCTGGAGCGATGGACTAGCGGGGGAGTACAATGAGCAGTTCTTC. Drawing the rest from reference TRBV30 and TRBJ2-1, the complete variable domain is SQTIHQWPATLVQPVGSPLSLECTVEGTSNPNLYWYRQAAGRGLQLLFYSVGIGQISSEVPQNLSASRPQDRQFILSSKKLLLSDSGFYLCAWSDGLAGEYNEQFFGPGTRLTVL.

This rearrangement joins TRBV5-1 to TRBJ2-7; 7 bases align to TRBD2. Germline-derived CDR1 and CDR2 are SGHRS and YFSETQ. The CDR3 runs 15 residues. The CDR3 nucleotides are TGCGCCAGCAGCTTGGGCTCGGGAGGCTCCCACGAGCAGTACGTC. Amino acid sequence: CASSLGSGGSHEQYV.

The chain is built from TRBV27 and TRBJ2-1; 9 nucleotides agree with TRBD2. The CDR3 extends over 14 amino acids. The germline V gene has CDR1 MNHEY and CDR2 SMNVEV (reference sequence). J gave up 5 bases and V 2 bases, and 1 base lay outside the gene matches. Here the CDR3 reads CASSLAGGHNEQFF. DNA of the CDR3: TGTGCCAGCAGTTTAGCGGGAGGGCACAATGAGCAGTTCTTC.

V gene TRBV4-1 combines with J gene TRBJ2-3; perhaps TRBD2 as D (6 bases). This CDR3 is built from 12 residues. The germline V and J ends were trimmed by 1 base and 12 bases, with 11 bases remaining between them. Germline V gives CDR1 MGHRA, CDR2 YSYEKL. The CDR3 here is CASSQVRDSQYF. Here the CDR3 DNA reads TGCGCCAGCAGCCAAGTGCGGGATTCACAGTATTTT.